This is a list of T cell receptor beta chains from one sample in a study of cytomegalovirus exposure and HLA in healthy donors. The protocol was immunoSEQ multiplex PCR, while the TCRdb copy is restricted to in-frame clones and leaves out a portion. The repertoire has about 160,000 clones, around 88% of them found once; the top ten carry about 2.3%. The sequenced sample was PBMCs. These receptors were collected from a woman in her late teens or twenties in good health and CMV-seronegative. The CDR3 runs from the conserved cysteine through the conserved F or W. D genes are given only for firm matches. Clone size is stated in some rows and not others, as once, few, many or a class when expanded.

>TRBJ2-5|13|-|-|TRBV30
CAWSPGGQETQYF
TGTGCCTGGAGTCCCGGGGGCCAAGAGACCCAGTACTTC
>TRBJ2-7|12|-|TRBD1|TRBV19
CASGQGIYEQYF
TGTGCCAGCGGACAGGGTATCTACGAGCAGTACTTC
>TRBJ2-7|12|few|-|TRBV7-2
CASSWTLTEQYF
TGTGCCAGCAGCTGGACTCTAACCGAGCAGTACTTC
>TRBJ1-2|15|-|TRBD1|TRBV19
CASKYSGGQGNGYTF
TGTGCCAGTAAATATTCGGGGGGACAGGGCAATGGCTACACCTTC
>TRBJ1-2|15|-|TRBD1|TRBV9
CASSVRTGLFEGYTF
TGTGCCAGCAGCGTGAGGACAGGCCTTTTTGAAGGCTACACCTTC
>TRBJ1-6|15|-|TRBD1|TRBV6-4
CASSDSGQGNRALHF
TGTGCCAGCAGTGACTCGGGACAGGGTAATCGGGCCCTCCACTTT
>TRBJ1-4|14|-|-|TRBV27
CASSWAAPNEKLFF
TGTGCCAGCAGTTGGGCAGCCCCTAATGAAAAACTGTTTTTT
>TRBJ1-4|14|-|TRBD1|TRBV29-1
CSVQQGATNEKLFF
TGCAGCGTTCAACAGGGGGCAACTAATGAAAAACTGTTTTTT
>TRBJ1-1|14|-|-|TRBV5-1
CASSLDRPNTEAFF
TGCGCCAGCAGCCTTGACAGGCCCAACACTGAAGCTTTCTTT
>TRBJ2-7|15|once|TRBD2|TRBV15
CATSRDKGASGEQYF
TGTGCCACCAGCAGAGATAAAGGGGCTAGCGGCGAGCAGTACTTC
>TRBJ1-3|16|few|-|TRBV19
CASSPIQGSSGNTIYF
TGTGCCAGTAGTCCCATTCAAGGGAGCTCTGGAAACACCATATATTTT
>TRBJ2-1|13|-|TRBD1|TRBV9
CASSGTGGNEQFF
TGTGCCAGCAGCGGGACAGGGGGGAATGAGCAGTTCTTC
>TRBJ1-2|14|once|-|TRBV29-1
CSVAPLSPNYGYTF
TGCAGCGTTGCCCCTCTCTCCCCTAACTATGGCTACACCTTC
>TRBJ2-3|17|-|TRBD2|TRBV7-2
CASSLVPFSGSTDTQYF
TGTGCCAGCAGCTTAGTCCCATTTAGCGGGAGCACAGATACGCAGTATTTT
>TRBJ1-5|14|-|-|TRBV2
CASRGRDTNQPQHF
TGTGCCAGCAGGGGCCGGGACACTAATCAGCCCCAGCATTTT
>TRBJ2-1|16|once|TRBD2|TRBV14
CASSQGRLAGYNEQFF
TGTGCCAGCAGCCAAGGACGGCTAGCGGGATACAATGAGCAGTTCTTC
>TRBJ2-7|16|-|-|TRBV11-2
CASSFPPALVGCEQYF
TGTGCCAGCAGCTTCCCCCCGGCCTTGGTCGGGTGCGAGCAGTACTTC
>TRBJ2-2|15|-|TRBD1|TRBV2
CASSQDRVNTGELFF
TGTGCCAGCAGTCAGGACAGGGTGAACACCGGGGAGCTGTTTTTT
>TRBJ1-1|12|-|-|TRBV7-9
CASSLYRTEAFF
TGTGCCAGCAGCTTATACAGAACTGAAGCTTTCTTT
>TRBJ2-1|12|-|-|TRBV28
CASGQGYNEQFF
TGTGCCAGCGGTCAGGGTTACAATGAGCAGTTCTTC
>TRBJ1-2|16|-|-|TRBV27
CASSKQGFKEKNGYTF
TGTGCCAGCAGCAAACAGGGATTTAAGGAAAAAAATGGCTACACCTTC
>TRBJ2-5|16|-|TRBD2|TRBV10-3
CAARGASGGLGETQYF
TGTGCCGCCCGAGGGGCTAGCGGGGGGCTGGGGGAGACCCAGTACTTC
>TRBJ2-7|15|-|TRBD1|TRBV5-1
CASRYGQGSVYEQYF
TGCGCCAGCAGATATGGACAGGGCAGTGTATACGAGCAGTACTTC
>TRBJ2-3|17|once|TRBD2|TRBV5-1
CASSLVSLAGGPYTQYF
TGCGCCAGCAGCTTGGTTAGCCTAGCGGGAGGGCCATATACGCAGTATTTT
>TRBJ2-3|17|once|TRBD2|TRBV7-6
CASSLTGGGATTDTQYF
TGTGCCAGCAGCTTAACAGGCGGGGGGGCCACCACAGATACGCAGTATTTT
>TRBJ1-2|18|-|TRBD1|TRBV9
CASSALGQGSGWIYGYTF
TGTGCCAGCAGCGCCTTAGGACAGGGGTCGGGTTGGATCTATGGCTACACCTTC
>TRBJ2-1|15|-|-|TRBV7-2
CASSLDTGAYNEQFF
TGTGCCAGCAGCTTAGATACGGGAGCCTACAATGAGCAGTTCTTC
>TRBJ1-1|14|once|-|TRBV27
CASSKPGDYTEAFF
TGTGCCAGCAGCAAACCGGGGGATTACACTGAAGCTTTCTTT
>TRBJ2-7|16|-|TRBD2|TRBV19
CASSIDLAGASDEQYF
TGTGCCAGTAGTATAGATCTCGCGGGAGCGTCCGACGAGCAGTACTTC
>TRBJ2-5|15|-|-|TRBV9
CASSVAPGRGETQYF
TGTGCCAGCAGCGTAGCTCCAGGGAGGGGGGAGACCCAGTACTTC
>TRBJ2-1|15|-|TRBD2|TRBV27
CASSQILAGGDEQFF
TGTGCCAGCAGTCAAATACTAGCGGGGGGTGATGAGCAGTTCTTC
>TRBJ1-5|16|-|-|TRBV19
CASSIEGTWGNQPQHF
TGTGCCAGTAGTATAGAGGGGACATGGGGCAATCAGCCCCAGCATTTT
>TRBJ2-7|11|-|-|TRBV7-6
CASSSTNEQYF
TGTGCCAGCAGCTCTACGAACGAGCAGTACTTC
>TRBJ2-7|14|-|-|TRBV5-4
CASSPSGGSYEQYF
TGTGCCAGCAGCCCGTCAGGGGGGTCCTACGAGCAGTACTTC
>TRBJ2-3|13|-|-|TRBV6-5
CASSYYPVDTQYF
TGTGCCAGCAGTTACTACCCAGTAGATACGCAGTATTTT
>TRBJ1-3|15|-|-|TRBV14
CASSLQQNSGNTIYF
TGTGCCAGCAGTCTTCAACAGAACTCTGGAAACACCATATATTTT
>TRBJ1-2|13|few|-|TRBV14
CASSQESRYLYTF
TGTGCCAGCAGCCAAGAATCCAGATATCTCTACACCTTC
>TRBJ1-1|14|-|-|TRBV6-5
CASSRGQIVPEAFF
TGTGCCAGCAGCCGCGGACAGATAGTACCTGAAGCTTTCTTT
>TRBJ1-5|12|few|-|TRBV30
CAWSLSREPQHF
TGTGCCTGGAGTTTGTCCAGGGAGCCCCAGCATTTT
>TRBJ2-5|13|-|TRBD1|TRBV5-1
CASNTGVEETQYF
TGCGCCAGCAACACAGGGGTGGAAGAGACCCAGTACTTC
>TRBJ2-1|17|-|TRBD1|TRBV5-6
CASSFLNTGGAYNEQFF
TGTGCCAGCAGCTTTCTTAACACAGGGGGCGCCTACAATGAGCAGTTCTTC
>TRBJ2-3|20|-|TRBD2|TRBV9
CASSVASSGGPGVSTDTQYF
TGTGCCAGCAGCGTAGCGTCTAGCGGGGGGCCGGGAGTGAGCACAGATACGCAGTATTTT
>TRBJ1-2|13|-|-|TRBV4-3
CASSPGLLNGYTF
TGCGCCAGCAGCCCCGGGTTGTTAAATGGCTACACCTTC
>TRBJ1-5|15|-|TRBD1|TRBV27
CASSFGTGTNQPQHF
TGTGCCAGCAGTTTCGGGACAGGGACCAATCAGCCCCAGCATTTT
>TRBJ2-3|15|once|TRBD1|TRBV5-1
CASSLGQGTTDTQYF
TGCGCCAGCAGCCTAGGACAGGGAACAACGGATACGCAGTATTTT
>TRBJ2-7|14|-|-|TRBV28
CASEDNRAPYEQYF
TGTGCCAGCGAAGACAACAGGGCACCCTACGAGCAGTACTTC
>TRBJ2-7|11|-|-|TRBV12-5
CASGLRDEQYF
TGTGCTAGTGGGTTACGAGACGAGCAGTACTTC
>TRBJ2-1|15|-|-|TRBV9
CASSVEYRDYNEQFF
TGTGCCAGCAGCGTAGAGTACCGGGACTACAATGAGCAGTTCTTC
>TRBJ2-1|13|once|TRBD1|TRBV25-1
CASSDSSRGEQFF
TGTGCCAGCAGTGATTCTAGCAGGGGGGAGCAGTTCTTC
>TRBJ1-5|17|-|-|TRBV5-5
CASSLAEGGRGNQPQHF
TGTGCCAGCAGCTTGGCCGAAGGGGGACGGGGCAATCAGCCCCAGCATTTT
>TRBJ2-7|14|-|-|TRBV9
CASSAEQGMCEQYF
TGTGCCAGCAGTGCAGAGCAGGGGATGTGCGAGCAGTACTTC
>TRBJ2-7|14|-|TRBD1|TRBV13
CASSTRQGYYEQYF
TGTGCCAGCAGCACCCGACAGGGTTACTACGAGCAGTACTTC
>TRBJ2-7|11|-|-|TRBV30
CAWSEEDEQYF
TGTGCCTGGAGTGAGGAGGACGAGCAGTACTTC
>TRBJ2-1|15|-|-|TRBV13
CASSSWGGSDNEQFF
TGTGCCAGCAGCTCTTGGGGAGGATCCGACAATGAGCAGTTCTTC
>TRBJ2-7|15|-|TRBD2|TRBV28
CASSLTSGRRYEQYF
TGTGCCAGCAGTTTGACTAGCGGGAGGCGCTACGAGCAGTACTTC